These 17 T cell receptor beta chains were sequenced from one sample in a study of beta chain features in type 1 diabetes. Expressed TCRB transcripts were sequenced after all isolated RNA was converted to cDNA. Sequenced by immunoSEQ multiplex PCR; TCRdb stores in-frame clones only, minus some. The table records about 290,000 clones, around 7.8% of them present only once. Sequencing was performed on central memory CD4+ T cells from blood. Receptor source: a young woman in good health.

J is TRBJ1-5 and V is TRBV2; a possible D gene is TRBD1 (5 bases). V lost 4 bases, J lost 3 bases, and 13 bases lay in between. This CDR3 has 15 residues. CDR1 and CDR2 (germline): SNHLY, FYNNEI. For the CDR3, the DNA is TGTGCCAGCAGTGTCCACAGACAGAACAATCAGCCCCAGCATTTT. Translation gives CASSVHRQNNQPQHF.

The chain has TRBV25-1 and TRBJ1-2; D may be TRBD1 (5 bases). The ends were cut back, 5 bases at V and 4 bases at J, with 17 bases in the middle. The germline gives CDR1 MGHDK, CDR2 SYGVNS. This CDR3 is built from 15 residues. The CDR3, as DNA: TGTGCCAGCAGTAAGGCAGGGAATGCCGGCTATGGCTACACCTTC. It specifies CASSKAGNAGYGYTF.

The V gene is TRBV30, the J gene TRBJ2-5; 7 positions match TRBD2. This CDR3 region has 11 residues. CDR1 GTSNPN and CDR2 SVGIG come from the germline V gene (reference sequence). The CDR3 region has the DNA TGTGCACGGGGGGTACAAGAGACCCAGTACTTC. Protein: CARGVQETQYF.

This sequence joins TRBV30 and TRBJ2-1; D call uncertain. Germline V lookup: CDR1 GTSNPN, CDR2 SVGIG (reference sequence). The CDR3 is 11 residues long. The V gene lost 2 bases and the J gene lost 5 bases, with 4 bases spanning the gap. The CDR3 DNA sequence: TGTGCCTGGAGTAGAGACAATGAGCAGTTCTTC. It translates to CAWSRDNEQFF.

This clone was seen only a few times. The chain joins TRBV25-1 to TRBJ2-3; D perhaps matches TRBD1 (8 bases). Germline CDR1 and CDR2: MGHDK and SYGVNS. The V end was cut by 6 bases, the J end by 2 bases, with 15 bases between. The CDR3 has 15 residues. The CDR3 here is CASRKTGGDTDTQYF. CDR3 nucleotide sequence: TGTGCCAGCAGAAAAACAGGGGGGGACACAGATACGCAGTATTTT.

This clone was counted only a few times. The chain links TRBV11-3 to TRBJ2-5; the D is unclear. The CDR3 consists of 14 residues. Germline V lookup: CDR1 SGHNT, CDR2 YENEEA. Trimming removed 2 bases at V and 5 bases at J, with 12 bases between. This CDR3 reads CASSLIGMTETQYF. CDR3 nucleotide sequence: TGTGCCAGCAGCTTAATCGGCATGACGGAGACCCAGTACTTC.

The chain has TRBV11-2 and TRBJ2-7; 9 nucleotides align to TRBD2. This CDR3 comprises 14 residues. V lost 5 bases and J lost 3; bases outside the gene matches: 5. From germline, CDR1 is SGHAT and CDR2 FQNNGV. CDR3 protein: CASSVAGAHYEQYV. The CDR3 DNA reads TGTGCCAGCAGCGTAGCGGGGGCCCACTACGAGCAGTACGTC.

This chain links TRBV7-9 with TRBJ2-7; tentative D call: TRBD1 (6 bases). V was trimmed by 3 bases and J by 3 bases, leaving 12 bases between them. Per the germline V gene, CDR1 is SEHNR and CDR2 is FQNEAQ (reference sequence). The CDR3 runs 14 residues. Here the CDR3 reads CASSFAGALYEQYF. The CDR3 DNA sequence: TGTGCCAGCAGCTTTGCAGGGGCCCTCTACGAGCAGTACTTC.

A few counts support this clone. V usage is TRBV5-1 and J usage is TRBJ1-6; maybe TRBD1 (6 bases). This CDR3 is built from 14 residues. The germline V and J ends were trimmed by 0 bases and 9 bases, with 10 bases remaining between them. Germline V gene lookup returns CDR1 SGHRS and CDR2 YFSETQ. CDR3 bases: TGCGCCAGCAGCTTGGAGGGGGGCACTTCACCCCTCCACTTT. This encodes CASSLEGGTSPLHF.

V gene TRBV7-6 combines with J gene TRBJ1-2; no clear D. Germline CDR1 SGHVS, CDR2 FNYEAQ. The V end lost 1 base, the J end lost 6 bases, and 3 bases lay between the germline ends. CDR3 length: 11 residues. DNA for the CDR3: TGTGCCAGCAGCTTAGGCCATGGCTACACCTTC. It translates to CASSLGHGYTF.

The J gene is TRBJ2-2, the V gene TRBV7-3, with TRBD1 as a possible D gene (6 bases). V gave up 7 bases and J gave up 1 base, with 10 bases separating them. This CDR3 spans 14 amino acids. The germline V gene encodes CDR1 SGHTA and CDR2 FQGTGA. This CDR3 reads CASTKGQNTGELFF. The CDR3 coding sequence is TGTGCCAGCACCAAGGGACAGAACACCGGGGAGCTGTTTTTT.

In its sample, this clone was seen a few times. The chain recombines TRBV19 with TRBJ1-2, with a possible D match to TRBD1 (5 bases). V lost 3 bases and J lost 7, with 18 bases in between. The CDR3 has 15 residues. Germline V gene lookup returns CDR1 LNHDA and CDR2 SQIVND (reference sequence). CDR3: CASSMRRTTRFGYTF. For the CDR3, the DNA is TGTGCCAGTAGTATGCGACGGACAACTAGGTTTGGCTACACCTTC.

This clone was detected a few times. CDR3 nucleotides: TGCGCCAGCAGCAAAACCCCGCCCGGCGTGCGTACGCAGTATTTT. Encoded protein: CASSKTPPGVRTQYF. The V call is TRBV4-3, the J call TRBJ2-3; D gene uncertain. Germline loops: CDR1 LGHNA, CDR2 YSLEER. The CDR3 runs to 15 residues. Trimming stripped 5 bases from V and 8 bases from J, with 20 bases between.

The CDR3 bases are TGTGCCAGCAGCCGAAAGCCCCAAGAGACCCAGTACTTC. Protein: CASSRKPQETQYF. The chain is built from TRBV7-2 and TRBJ2-5; D unclear. V dropped 5 bases and J dropped 1 base, with 8 bases sitting between them. This CDR3 contains 13 residues. Germline V gene lookup returns CDR1 SGHTA and CDR2 FQGNSA.

V usage is TRBV5-4 and J usage is TRBJ1-2; TRBD1 agrees at 8 bases. There are 13 residues in the CDR3. With 3 bases clipped from V and 4 bases from J, the junction kept 2 bases outside the gene matches. Germline CDR1 reads SGHNT; CDR2 reads YYREEE (reference sequence). The CDR3 DNA follows: TGTGCCAGCAGCTGGACAGGGTCCTATGGCTACACCTTC. This gives the protein CASSWTGSYGYTF.

This clone has more than one count but fewer than ten. This chain links TRBV18 with TRBJ1-4; tentative D call: TRBD1 (6 bases). The CDR3 is 16 amino acids. Per germline, CDR1 KGHSH and CDR2 LQKENI. V was cut by 2 bases and J by 8 bases, with 18 bases left in between. This chain's CDR3 is CASSPNGNRAKEKLFF. The DNA of the CDR3 is TGTGCCAGCTCACCAAATGGGAACAGGGCAAAGGAAAAACTGTTTTTT.

The chain employs TRBV7-9 and TRBJ2-2; no clear D gene. The CDR3 is 11 residues long. Germline values: CDR1 SEHNR, CDR2 FQNEAQ (reference sequence). Deletions cut 8 bases from V and 1 base from J, with 2 bases between. CDR3 in amino acids: CASQNTGELFF. The CDR3 DNA sequence: TGTGCCAGCCAGAACACCGGGGAGCTGTTTTTT.